A single sample is the source of the 29 T cell receptor beta chains below, sequenced in a study of technical replicates of blood from a handful of donors. Here immunoSEQ multiplex PCR was the method, and the copy in TCRdb shows in-frame clones only, minus some. Among 75,000 to 95,000 clones listed, approximately 94% were seen once. Sequencing used T cells isolated from PBMCs. These receptors all stem from a human donor in good health.

The rearrangement uses TRBV5-1 and TRBJ1-1, with no clear D. The germline gives CDR1 SGHRS, CDR2 YFSETQ. Trimming removed 0 bases at V and 5 bases at J, with 14 bases between. This CDR3 has 15 residues. CDR3 loop: CASSLEGPGKTEAFF. CDR3 in DNA: TGCGCCAGCAGCTTGGAAGGGCCCGGGAAGACTGAAGCTTTCTTT.

This rearrangement joins TRBV5-1 to TRBJ2-7, with D tentatively TRBD1 (5 bases). The V gene's germline CDR1 is SGHRS and CDR2 YFSETQ. CDR3 length equals 15 residues. V lost 0 bases and J lost 3, with 13 bases in between. The CDR3 here is CASSLDPDSHYEQYF. CDR3 nucleotides: TGCGCCAGCAGCTTGGACCCCGACAGCCACTACGAGCAGTACTTC. The full variable domain, in which reference TRBV5-1 and TRBJ2-7 provide the parts outside the CDR3, is KAGVTQTPRYLIKTRGQQVTLSCSPISGHRSVSWYQQTPGQGLQFLFEYFSETQRNKGNFPGRFSGRQFSNSRSEMNVSTLELGDSALYLCASSLDPDSHYEQYFGPGTRLTVT.

This CDR3 reads CASTLAGGTSSYNEQFF. The CDR3 nucleotides are TGTGCCAGCACCCTAGCGGGAGGGACTAGCTCCTACAATGAGCAGTTCTTC. The chain recombines TRBV27 with TRBJ2-1; TRBD2 matches at 12 bases. V trimming: 7 bases; J trimming: 0 bases; junction bases outside the gene matches: 7. The germline V gene encodes CDR1 MNHEY and CDR2 SMNVEV (reference sequence). This CDR3 contains 17 residues.

The rearrangement links TRBV7-8 to TRBJ2-7; TRBD1 might be the D (6 bases). V lost 6 bases, J lost 0 bases, and 6 bases lay in between. The CDR3 runs 12 residues. Germline assignment: CDR1 SGHVS and CDR2 FQNEAQ. The CDR3 nucleotides are TGTGCCAGCAGGGGACACTCCTACGAGCAGTACTTC. Translation: CASRGHSYEQYF.

The chain links TRBV4-2 to TRBJ1-1, with D unclear. Trimming removed 1 base at V and 2 bases at J, with 17 bases between. Germline-derived CDR1 and CDR2 are LGHNA and YNFKEQ. The CDR3 totals 17 residues. The CDR3 DNA sequence: TGTGCCAGCAGCCAAGGCGATCTGAGACCAGGAAACACTGAAGCTTTCTTT. Translation: CASSQGDLRPGNTEAFF.

V gene TRBV4-1 combines with J gene TRBJ1-3, with D maybe TRBD1 (6 bases). The CDR3 covers 16 residues. Germline assignment: CDR1 MGHRA and CDR2 YSYEKL. V was cut by 4 bases and J by 0 bases, with 13 bases left in between. The CDR3 loop is CASSPLWDNSGNTIYF. The CDR3 bases are TGCGCCAGCAGCCCTCTCTGGGACAACTCTGGAAACACCATATATTTT.

V usage is TRBV13 and J usage is TRBJ2-1; 8 bases are shared with TRBD2. There are 16 residues in the CDR3. The V gene end was trimmed by 10 bases and the J gene end by 7 bases; junction bases not matched to a gene: 18. The V gene's germline CDR1 is PRHDT and CDR2 FYEKMQ (reference sequence). CDR3 in amino acids: CATGRRLAPFTNEQFF. CDR3 DNA sequence: TGTGCCACCGGGAGAAGACTAGCGCCTTTCACGAATGAGCAGTTCTTC.

The genes are TRBV30 and TRBJ1-3; D uncertain. The V end was cut by 3 bases, the J end by 3 bases, with 9 bases between. This CDR3 is 13 amino acids long. CDR1 and CDR2 (germline): GTSNPN, SVGIG (reference sequence). CDR3 loop: CAWRSNGGNTIYF. CDR3 coding DNA: TGTGCCTGGAGGAGCAATGGTGGAAACACCATATATTTT. Drawing the rest from reference TRBV30 and TRBJ1-3, the complete variable domain is SQTIHQWPATLVQPVGSPLSLECTVEGTSNPNLYWYRQAAGRGLQLLFYSVGIGQISSEVPQNLSASRPQDRQFILSSKKLLLSDSGFYLCAWRSNGGNTIYFGEGSWLTVV.

This chain links TRBV6-1 with TRBJ1-1, with 9 bases matching TRBD1. The CDR3 spans 14 residues. CDR1 MNHNS and CDR2 SASEGT come from the germline V gene. The V gene end was trimmed by 9 bases and the J gene end by 8 bases; junction bases not matched to a gene: 13. The CDR3 sequence: CASPRDREGPEAFF. DNA for the CDR3: TGTGCCAGTCCCCGGGACAGGGAAGGTCCCGAAGCTTTCTTT.

The gene calls are TRBV21-1 and TRBJ1-5; the table gives TRBD1 as D, unverified against the DNA. TRBV21-1 is listed as a pseudogene. The CDR3 has 18 amino acids. The CDR3: CASSKFGRGLYSNQPQHF. The CDR3 DNA reads as TGTGCCAGCAGCAAATTCGGCAGGGGGCTTTATAGCAATCAGCCCCAGCATTTT.

The chain joins TRBV6-6 to TRBJ2-7; D remains ambiguous. Deletions cut 8 bases from V and 3 bases from J, with 20 bases between. CDR3 length equals 15 residues. The germline V gene has CDR1 MNHNY and CDR2 SVGAGI (reference sequence). The CDR3 sequence is CASRPRQSLDYEQYF. The CDR3 nucleotides read TGTGCCAGCCGCCCGCGACAATCATTGGACTACGAGCAGTACTTC.

J is TRBJ2-3 and V is TRBV7-9, with 14 bases that match TRBD2. Germline V gives CDR1 SEHNR, CDR2 FQNEAQ (reference sequence). CDR3 length: 18 residues. J gave up 4 bases and V 5 bases, and 11 bases lay outside the gene matches. CDR3 nucleotides: TGTGCCAGCAGCCCCGGACTAGCGGGAGGCTTTTTAGCAGATACGCAGTATTTT. Translation: CASSPGLAGGFLADTQYF.

This chain links TRBV7-9 with TRBJ1-5; 10 nucleotides agree with TRBD1. V dropped 5 bases and J dropped 7; count of bases not matched to a gene: 8. This CDR3 has 15 amino acids. Germline assignment: CDR1 SEHNR and CDR2 FQNEAQ (reference sequence). CDR3 sequence: CASSPSGTGEQPQHF. In DNA form, the CDR3 reads TGTGCCAGCAGCCCATCCGGGACAGGGGAACAGCCCCAGCATTTT.

This clone turned up a few times. The chain links TRBV7-6 to TRBJ1-1, with D unresolved. Per the germline V gene, CDR1 is SGHVS and CDR2 is FNYEAQ. Between the trimmed V and J ends, which lost 4 bases and 4 bases, there was a span of 10 bases. There are 13 residues in the CDR3. The CDR3 loop is CASSYQHRTEAFF. DNA for the CDR3: TGTGCCAGCAGCTACCAACACCGCACTGAAGCTTTCTTT.

This chain links TRBV10-3 with TRBJ2-7, with a possible D match to TRBD1 (5 bases). V was pared by 5 bases and J by 2 bases, with 16 bases between. Germline V gives CDR1 ENHRY, CDR2 SYGVKD. The CDR3 is made up of 15 amino acids. The CDR3: CAISRVVRAPYEQYF. CDR3 bases: TGTGCCATCAGTCGGGTAGTCAGGGCCCCCTACGAGCAGTACTTC.

This rearrangement joins TRBV14 to TRBJ1-2, with 8 bases that match TRBD1. CDR1 SGHDN and CDR2 FVKESK come from the germline V gene. The CDR3 has 17 amino acids. V trimming: 2 bases; J trimming: 6 bases; junction bases outside the gene matches: 14. The CDR3 spells CASSQSHRGKELDGYTF. The DNA of the CDR3 is TGTGCCAGCAGCCAATCGCACAGGGGGAAAGAACTCGATGGCTACACCTTC.

The genes are TRBV5-1 and TRBJ2-7; D unclear. Per the germline V gene, CDR1 is SGHRS and CDR2 is YFSETQ. The V gene lost 0 bases and the J gene lost 4 bases, with 2 bases spanning the gap. There are 11 residues in the CDR3. CDR3 DNA: TGCGCCAGCAGCTTGGTATACGAGCAGTACTTC. It translates to CASSLVYEQYF.

The chain combines TRBV18 with TRBJ1-4, with D unresolved. Trimming took off 3 bases at V and 2 bases at J, with 13 bases between the two ends. In germline, CDR1 is KGHSH, CDR2 LQKENI. This CDR3 contains 16 residues. The CDR3 DNA is TGTGCCAGCTCACCCGTCCCCGGGTCTACTAATGAAAAACTGTTTTTT. Its protein product is CASSPVPGSTNEKLFF.

This sequence joins TRBV5-1 and TRBJ1-4, with 11 nucleotides matching TRBD1. The length of the CDR3 is 16 residues. Germline values: CDR1 SGHRS, CDR2 YFSETQ. V shed 4 bases, J shed 7 bases, and the junction held 9 bases outside the gene matches. CDR3 DNA sequence: TGCGCCAGCAGCATCATGGACAGGGGGCGGGTTGAAAAACTGTTTTTT. The encoded protein is CASSIMDRGRVEKLFF.

The chain recombines TRBV7-3 with TRBJ1-6; tentative D call: TRBD1 (5 bases). Germline assignment: CDR1 SGHTA and CDR2 FQGTGA. Trimming left V 3 bases short and J 10 bases short, with 10 bases between. This CDR3 has 13 amino acids. The CDR3 here is CASSLDIASPLHF. In DNA form, the CDR3 reads TGTGCCAGCAGCTTGGACATCGCCTCACCCCTCCACTTT.

This sequence joins TRBV7-9 and TRBJ1-2; 8 bases align to TRBD1. Germline CDR1 is SEHNR and CDR2 is FQNEAQ (reference sequence). CDR3 length equals 15 residues. V was pared by 1 base and J by 3 bases, with 4 bases of the junction left unmatched. The DNA for the CDR3 is TGTGCCAGCAGCTTAGACCCGACAGGGGACTATGGCTACACCTTC. It is translated as CASSLDPTGDYGYTF.

The J gene is TRBJ1-2, the V gene TRBV4-1, with 9 bases fitting TRBD1. This CDR3 is 19 amino acids long. Germline loops: CDR1 MGHRA, CDR2 YSYEKL. V trimming: 7 bases; J trimming: 0 bases; junction bases outside the gene matches: 18. The CDR3 here is CASNPPDRGGSSSNYGYTF. CDR3 in DNA: TGCGCCAGCAACCCCCCGGACAGGGGTGGTTCCTCCTCTAACTATGGCTACACCTTC.

The chain carries TRBV6-1 and TRBJ1-5; the match to TRBD1 covers 7 bases. CDR1 is MNHNS, CDR2 SASEGT, per germline. Trimming removed 8 bases from V and 3 bases from J; junction bases left unmatched: 4. This CDR3 region has 13 residues. DNA for the CDR3: TGTGCCAGCGGAGACAGGGTCAATCAGCCCCAGCATTTT. Its translation is CASGDRVNQPQHF.

The gene calls are TRBV5-4 and TRBJ1-1, with TRBD1 identical over 11 bases. The CDR3 is 18 amino acids. Germline CDR1 is SGHNT and CDR2 is YYREEE (reference sequence). Trimming at V came to 4 bases and at J to 0 bases, leaving 11 bases not matched to a gene. CDR3 amino acids: CASSRNAGQGVVNTEAFF. CDR3 nucleotide sequence: TGTGCCAGCAGCAGAAACGCGGGACAGGGGGTTGTGAACACTGAAGCTTTCTTT.

The chain has TRBV5-1 and TRBJ2-1, with 7 nucleotides matching TRBD1. Germline V gene lookup returns CDR1 SGHRS and CDR2 YFSETQ. This CDR3 comprises 18 residues. Unmatched junction bases numbered 13, after V lost 4 bases and J lost 0 bases. The CDR3 here is CASSGSTGELSSYNEQFF. The CDR3 DNA follows: TGCGCCAGCAGCGGATCAACAGGGGAACTGAGCTCCTACAATGAGCAGTTCTTC. Looking up the rest from reference TRBV5-1 and TRBJ2-1 gives the full variable domain: KAGVTQTPRYLIKTRGQQVTLSCSPISGHRSVSWYQQTPGQGLQFLFEYFSETQRNKGNFPGRFSGRQFSNSRSEMNVSTLELGDSALYLCASSGSTGELSSYNEQFFGPGTRLTVL.

This sequence joins TRBV10-2 and TRBJ1-4, with TRBD1 identical over 8 bases. The CDR3 contains 15 residues. The junction had 7 bases not matched to a gene; V was cut back by 10 bases and J by 0 bases. Germline V gene data show CDR1 as WSHSY and CDR2 as SAAADI. CDR3 nucleotide sequence: TGCGCCACTAGCGACAGGGGTGCAACTAATGAAAAACTGTTTTTT. Protein: CATSDRGATNEKLFF.

The genes are TRBV12-5 and TRBJ1-1, with D maybe TRBD1 (5 bases). The CDR3 has 16 residues. The germline V gene encodes CDR1 LGHNT and CDR2 FRNRAP. With 2 bases removed from V and 0 bases from J, the gap between germline ends came to 13 bases. The CDR3 DNA reads TGTGCTAGTGGTTTGATTATTGGGGCCTTGAACACTGAAGCTTTCTTT. Protein product: CASGLIIGALNTEAFF.

The rearrangement uses TRBV14 and TRBJ1-1; D is unclear. Per the germline V gene, CDR1 is SGHDN and CDR2 is FVKESK. V was clipped by 1 base and J by 4 bases, with 7 bases between them. The CDR3 covers 13 residues. The CDR3 protein is CASSQGRGTEAFF. DNA for the CDR3: TGTGCCAGCAGCCAAGGACGGGGCACTGAAGCTTTCTTT.

This chain connects TRBV7-9 to TRBJ1-4; 7 nucleotides match TRBD1. CDR1 and CDR2 from the germline V gene are SEHNR and FQNEAQ (reference sequence). This CDR3 spans 14 amino acids. V shed 1 base and J 7 bases; nucleotides not matched to a gene: 3. CDR3 amino acids: CASSLGQGVEKLFF. CDR3 DNA: TGTGCCAGCAGCTTAGGCCAGGGGGTTGAAAAACTGTTTTTT.